This is a list of T cell receptor beta chains from one sample in a study of cytomegalovirus exposure and HLA in healthy donors. Sequencing was performed with immunoSEQ multiplex PCR; in TCRdb, only in-frame clones are kept and a portion is missing. The sample lists over 95,000 clones, 77% occurring once. The source material was PBMCs. The receptors derive from a man aged 40-50 years in good health and CMV-seropositive. Each CDR3 is given with its conserved first and last residue. Each record gives: clone size, D gene, J gene, V gene, CDR3 protein, CDR3 DNA. D genes are given only for firm matches. Rows give clone size only sometimes, using once, few, many, or a class for an expanded clone.

size: .
D: TRBD1
J: TRBJ2-3
V: TRBV5-4
CDR3: CASSRYEGQYRYSTDTQYF
DNA: TGTGCCAGCAGCCGATACGAGGGACAGTACCGCTATAGCACAGATACGCAGTATTTT

size: .
D: TRBD2
J: TRBJ2-3
V: TRBV18
CDR3: CASSLRLAGGTDTQYF
DNA: TGTGCCAGCTCACTGCGACTAGCGGGGGGTACAGATACGCAGTATTTT

size: .
D: TRBD1
J: TRBJ1-1
V: TRBV2
CDR3: CASIEAETGVMNTEAFF
DNA: TGTGCCAGCATCGAGGCCGAGACAGGGGTCATGAACACTGAAGCTTTCTTT

size: .
D: .
J: TRBJ1-6
V: TRBV4-1
CDR3: CASSQAVGGYNSPLHF
DNA: TGCGCCAGCAGCCAAGCGGTTGGGGGGTATAATTCACCCCTCCACTTT

size: .
D: .
J: TRBJ1-4
V: TRBV9
CDR3: CASSAFDSTINEKLFF
DNA: TGTGCCAGCAGCGCCTTCGACAGCACAATTAATGAAAAACTGTTTTTT

size: .
D: .
J: TRBJ2-5
V: TRBV7-3
CDR3: CASSFGGEETQYF
DNA: TGTGCCAGCAGCTTTGGAGGGGAAGAGACCCAGTACTTC

size: .
D: .
J: TRBJ2-5
V: TRBV18
CDR3: CASSPGVQETQYF
DNA: TGTGCCAGCTCACCCGGGGTTCAAGAGACCCAGTACTTC

size: .
D: TRBD1
J: TRBJ2-3
V: TRBV2
CDR3: CASVRQGLDTQYF
DNA: TGTGCCAGCGTTCGACAGGGCCTGGATACGCAGTATTTT

size: once
D: TRBD2
J: TRBJ2-7
V: TRBV9
CDR3: CASSVSLAGNYEQYF
DNA: TGTGCCAGCAGCGTAAGTCTAGCGGGGAACTACGAGCAGTACTTC

size: .
D: TRBD1
J: TRBJ2-7
V: TRBV19
CDR3: CASTSGDRADYEQYF
DNA: TGTGCCAGTACCTCGGGGGACAGGGCCGACTACGAGCAGTACTTC

size: .
D: TRBD1
J: TRBJ2-7
V: TRBV4-1
CDR3: CASSRLGTGVSYEQYF
DNA: TGCGCCAGCAGCCGACTCGGGACAGGGGTCTCCTACGAGCAGTACTTC

size: few
D: TRBD2
J: TRBJ2-3
V: TRBV7-9
CDR3: CASSATSGATTDTQYF
DNA: TGTGCCAGCAGCGCAACTAGCGGCGCAACCACAGATACGCAGTATTTT

size: .
D: .
J: TRBJ2-3
V: TRBV25-1
CDR3: CASSATLATDTQYF
DNA: TGTGCCAGCAGTGCCACGCTAGCAACAGATACGCAGTATTTT

size: once
D: TRBD1
J: TRBJ1-5
V: TRBV28
CDR3: CASSLRQGDSNQPQHF
DNA: TGTGCCAGCAGTTTGCGACAGGGGGATAGCAATCAGCCCCAGCATTTT

size: few
D: .
J: TRBJ2-3
V: TRBV4-2
CDR3: CASSQAGGTAASDTQYF
DNA: TGTGCCAGCAGCCAAGCAGGGGGGACCGCGGCCTCAGATACGCAGTATTTT

size: few
D: TRBD1
J: TRBJ1-2
V: TRBV19
CDR3: CASSNDRGPSGYGYTF
DNA: TGTGCCAGTAGTAACGACAGGGGACCTAGTGGCTATGGCTACACCTTC

size: .
D: TRBD1
J: TRBJ2-7
V: TRBV19
CDR3: CASSPGQGVGYEQYF
DNA: TGTGCCAGTAGTCCGGGACAGGGCGTCGGGTACGAGCAGTACTTC

size: .
D: .
J: TRBJ1-4
V: TRBV28
CDR3: CASSLRVSATNEKLFF
DNA: TGTGCCAGCAGCTTGAGGGTTAGTGCAACTAATGAAAAACTGTTTTTT

size: .
D: TRBD1
J: TRBJ1-6
V: TRBV28
CDR3: CASSSRQGGTPLHF
DNA: TGTGCCAGCAGTTCCCGACAGGGAGGTACACCCCTCCACTTT

size: .
D: .
J: TRBJ1-1
V: TRBV29-1
CDR3: CSVGLNQKAFF
DNA: TGCAGCGTTGGACTCAACCAAAAAGCTTTCTTT

size: once
D: TRBD2
J: TRBJ2-1
V: TRBV7-2
CDR3: CASSLSGGAYNEQFF
DNA: TGTGCCAGCAGCCTTAGCGGGGGGGCCTACAATGAGCAGTTCTTC

size: .
D: TRBD2
J: TRBJ2-7
V: TRBV9
CDR3: CASSATSGSSYEQYF
DNA: TGTGCCAGCAGCGCGACTAGCGGGAGCTCCTACGAGCAGTACTTC

size: .
D: .
J: TRBJ2-5
V: TRBV5-1
CDR3: CASSLSNQETQYF
DNA: TGCGCCAGCAGCTTATCCAACCAAGAGACCCAGTACTTC

size: .
D: TRBD2
J: TRBJ2-1
V: TRBV6-1
CDR3: CASSEGTSRQFF
DNA: TGTGCCAGCAGTGAAGGGACTAGCCGACAGTTCTTC

size: .
D: .
J: TRBJ1-4
V: TRBV9
CDR3: CASSASLGGFDEKLFF
DNA: TGTGCCAGCAGCGCAAGTTTGGGGGGGTTCGATGAAAAACTGTTTTTT

size: .
D: TRBD2
J: TRBJ2-3
V: TRBV7-6
CDR3: CASSVLAERTDTQYF
DNA: TGTGCCAGCAGCGTACTAGCGGAACGCACAGATACGCAGTATTTT

size: .
D: .
J: TRBJ2-3
V: TRBV25-1
CDR3: CASSDPSATGVDTQYF
DNA: TGTGCCAGCAGTGATCCCTCCGCGACCGGGGTAGATACGCAGTATTTT

size: .
D: .
J: TRBJ2-7
V: TRBV10-1
CDR3: CASSDTHYEQYF
DNA: TGCGCCAGCAGTGACACTCACTACGAGCAGTACTTC

size: .
D: TRBD2
J: TRBJ2-3
V: TRBV11-1
CDR3: CASSLERGLAGARTDTQYF
DNA: TGTGCCAGCAGCTTAGAGCGGGGACTAGCGGGGGCCCGCACAGATACGCAGTATTTT

size: .
D: TRBD1
J: TRBJ1-6
V: TRBV4-1
CDR3: CASSQEGTGASPLHF
DNA: TGCGCCAGCAGCCAAGAAGGGACAGGGGCTTCACCCCTCCACTTT

size: .
D: .
J: TRBJ1-4
V: TRBV2
CDR3: CASRGQRGGEGEKLFF
DNA: TGTGCCAGCCGTGGCCAGCGGGGGGGCGAGGGCGAAAAACTGTTTTTT

size: .
D: .
J: TRBJ1-1
V: TRBV9
CDR3: CASSTSLEGLNTEAFF
DNA: TGTGCCAGCAGCACATCCCTCGAGGGCTTGAACACTGAAGCTTTCTTT

size: .
D: .
J: TRBJ2-1
V: TRBV29-1
CDR3: CSVWSAGNEQFF
DNA: TGCAGCGTTTGGTCAGCGGGCAATGAGCAGTTCTTC

size: .
D: TRBD1
J: TRBJ2-2
V: TRBV28
CDR3: CASSPGTGGTGELFF
DNA: TGTGCCAGCAGTCCCGGGACAGGGGGCACCGGGGAGCTGTTTTTT

size: .
D: .
J: TRBJ1-5
V: TRBV6-5
CDR3: CASSYSSRGGNQPQHF
DNA: TGTGCCAGCAGTTACTCTTCCAGGGGTGGCAATCAGCCCCAGCATTTT

size: .
D: TRBD1
J: TRBJ2-3
V: TRBV4-1
CDR3: CASSQVQGSGADTQYF
DNA: TGCGCCAGCAGCCAAGTACAGGGGAGTGGCGCAGATACGCAGTATTTT

size: .
D: .
J: TRBJ2-7
V: TRBV29-1
CDR3: CSVLSPRGGVDEQYF
DNA: TGCAGCGTCCTCTCCCCCAGAGGAGGGGTAGACGAGCAGTACTTC

size: .
D: .
J: TRBJ1-1
V: TRBV10-2
CDR3: CASSTGKNTEAFF
DNA: TGCGCCAGCAGCACAGGGAAGAACACTGAAGCTTTCTTT

size: .
D: TRBD1
J: TRBJ2-7
V: TRBV5-5
CDR3: CASSLRGLLSGQGWYEQYF
DNA: TGTGCCAGCAGCTTGCGGGGTTTACTGAGTGGACAGGGATGGTACGAGCAGTACTTC

size: .
D: TRBD1
J: TRBJ1-5
V: TRBV19
CDR3: CASSMVAGGLPQHF
DNA: TGTGCCAGTAGTATGGTGGCAGGGGGCTTGCCCCAGCATTTT

size: few
D: .
J: TRBJ2-5
V: TRBV7-2
CDR3: CASSSKQGKETQYF
DNA: TGTGCCAGCAGCTCGAAACAGGGAAAAGAGACCCAGTACTTC

size: few
D: .
J: TRBJ1-3
V: TRBV6-6
CDR3: CASSEGPSGNTIYF
DNA: TGTGCCAGCAGTGAGGGTCCTTCTGGAAACACCATATATTTT

size: .
D: .
J: TRBJ2-3
V: TRBV19
CDR3: CASSAGLRSDTQYF
DNA: TGTGCCAGTAGTGCGGGACTCAGATCAGATACGCAGTATTTT

size: once
D: TRBD1
J: TRBJ1-3
V: TRBV28
CDR3: CASSLNYRGRGNTIYF
DNA: TGTGCCAGCAGTTTAAATTACAGGGGGCGTGGAAACACCATATATTTT

size: .
D: .
J: TRBJ1-1
V: TRBV5-1
CDR3: CASSSVGEGGPMNTEAFF
DNA: TGCGCCAGCAGCTCTGTGGGAGAGGGGGGGCCTATGAACACTGAAGCTTTCTTT

size: .
D: TRBD1
J: TRBJ1-6
V: TRBV7-2
CDR3: CASSIRQGTLSPLHF
DNA: TGTGCCAGCAGCATCAGACAGGGAACCCTTTCACCCCTCCACTTT

size: .
D: TRBD1
J: TRBJ1-3
V: TRBV29-1
CDR3: CSVGTGGEGNTIYF
DNA: TGCAGCGTTGGGACAGGGGGCGAAGGAAACACCATATATTTT

size: once
D: TRBD1
J: TRBJ2-3
V: TRBV28
CDR3: CASSPTGGLGTDTQYF
DNA: TGTGCCAGCAGCCCTACAGGGGGCTTGGGCACAGATACGCAGTATTTT

size: once
D: .
J: TRBJ2-1
V: TRBV27
CDR3: CASSPLGALGNEQFF
DNA: TGTGCCAGCAGTCCGCTGGGGGCCCTAGGCAATGAGCAGTTCTTC

size: .
D: .
J: TRBJ1-1
V: TRBV4-3
CDR3: CASSQDSSGANTEAFF
DNA: TGCGCCAGCAGCCAAGATTCCAGCGGGGCGAACACTGAAGCTTTCTTT